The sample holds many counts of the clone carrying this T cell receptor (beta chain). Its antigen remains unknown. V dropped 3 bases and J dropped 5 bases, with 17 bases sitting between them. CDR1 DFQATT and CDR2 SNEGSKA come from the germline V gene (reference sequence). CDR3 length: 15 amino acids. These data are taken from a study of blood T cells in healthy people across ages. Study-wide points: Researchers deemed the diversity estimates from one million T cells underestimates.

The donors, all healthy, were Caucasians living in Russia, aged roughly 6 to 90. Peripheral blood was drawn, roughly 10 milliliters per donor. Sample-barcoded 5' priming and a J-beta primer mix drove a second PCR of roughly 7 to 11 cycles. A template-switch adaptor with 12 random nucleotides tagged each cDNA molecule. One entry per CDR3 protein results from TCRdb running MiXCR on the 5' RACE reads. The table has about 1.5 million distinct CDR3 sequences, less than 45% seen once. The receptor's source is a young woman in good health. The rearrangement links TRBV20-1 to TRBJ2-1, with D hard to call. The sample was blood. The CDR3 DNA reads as TGCAGTGCTAGTGCCGCGGACCACCAGGACAATGAGCAGTTCTTC. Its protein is CSASAADHQDNEQFF.